This T cell receptor (beta chain) is from a study of PD-1 and CTLA-4 blockade in melanoma. Method: immunoSEQ multiplex PCR; TCRdb's copy keeps in-frame clones and lacks some. The data contain approximately 33,000 clones, under 95% of them singletons. The CDR3 is 13 residues long. The germline V and J ends were trimmed by 1 base and 13 bases, with 19 bases remaining between them. Germline loops: CDR1 SQVTM, CDR2 ANQGSEA. The origin of this receptor is a human donor with melanoma. Sequencing used CD8+ T cells from peripheral blood, obtained from a patient given anti-PD-1 treatment. J is TRBJ1-1 and V is TRBV29-1; D is possibly TRBD1 (5 bases). The CDR3 DNA reads as TGCAGCGTTGAAGGGACTCCGGGACTATATGGTTTCTTT. This codes for CSVEGTPGLYGFF.